This T cell receptor beta chain was profiled in a study of T cell responses to AZD1222 COVID-19 vaccine. Assay: immunoSEQ multiplex PCR; the TCRdb copy retains only in-frame clones and omits some. The sample lists about 70,000 clones; about four fifths were seen once. Study-level findings and limits: Researchers took repertoire samples only after the peak T cell response had come. Nearly half of spike-specific TCRs reportedly target unmutated variant regions. Most donors were white British and more were female, and clonal diversity was possibly underestimated.

As concerns this clone: Its matching antigen is unknown.

V shed 8 bases and J shed 0 bases, with 11 bases lying between them. The CDR3 has 13 residues. The material was peripheral blood, obtained on day 0 of AZD1222 vaccination. J is TRBJ2-7 and V is TRBV12-3 or TRBV12-4; D is perhaps TRBD2 (7 bases). This receptor was taken from an adult in good health. The CDR3 coding sequence is TGTGCCAGCCGGCGGGGGCTCTCCTACGAGCAGTACTTC. Its protein is CASRRGLSYEQYF.